This T cell receptor beta chain came from a study of blood T cell repertoires in COVID-19. Study-wide background: Samples came from the United States, Italy and Spain, spanning acute and convalescent COVID-19. PBMCs, B-cell-depleted T cells, or T cells provided the cDNA or gDNA that made up the material.

Sequencing used immunoSEQ multiplex PCR; TCRdb keeps in-frame clones, though not all of them. Of 270,000 or so clones listed, about 89% are singletons. Unmatched junction bases numbered 3, after V lost 10 bases and J lost 5 bases. CDR3 length equals 11 residues. This clonotype was sampled from a man aged 35 to 55 with active or convalescent COVID-19. The chain has TRBV12-3 or TRBV12-4 and TRBJ2-5; 8 bases line up with TRBD2. The sample comprised peripheral blood. CDR3 region: CATIAGETQYF. The CDR3 DNA follows: TGTGCCACTATAGCGGGGGAGACCCAGTACTTC.